This paragraph covers one T cell receptor (beta chain) sequence. Its antigen is still unknown. The V end was cut by 5 bases, the J end by 8 bases, with 15 bases between. Germline V CDR1 and CDR2: SEHNR, FQNEAQ (reference sequence). This CDR3 is 13 amino acids long. The sample comes from a study of post-analysis software for immune sequencing data. Study-level findings and limits: There was significantly lower normalized Chao1 diversity in multiple sclerosis patients than in controls. In patients, TRBV5-6, TRBV5-1 and TRBV20-1 belonged to roughly five TRBV segments found more frequently than in controls. Same-batch preparations were strongly co-clustered by F measure.

TCR beta cDNA libraries had unique molecular identifiers. Yield was roughly 0.5 million cDNA molecules from 1 to 10 million T cells. MiXCR, run by TCRdb on the PCR reads, gives a single entry per CDR3 protein. Of about 160,000 distinct CDR3 sequences in the sample, 35% to 40% were seen once. The chain employs TRBV7-9 and TRBJ1-1; TRBD1 might be the D (5 bases). This TCR came from a girl aged 10 to 17 with multiple sclerosis. Material: blood, obtained after autologous hematopoietic stem cell transplantation. The CDR3 loop reads CASSPLGRLEAFF. CDR3 DNA sequence: TGTGCCAGCAGCCCCTTGGGACGGCTAGAAGCTTTCTTT.